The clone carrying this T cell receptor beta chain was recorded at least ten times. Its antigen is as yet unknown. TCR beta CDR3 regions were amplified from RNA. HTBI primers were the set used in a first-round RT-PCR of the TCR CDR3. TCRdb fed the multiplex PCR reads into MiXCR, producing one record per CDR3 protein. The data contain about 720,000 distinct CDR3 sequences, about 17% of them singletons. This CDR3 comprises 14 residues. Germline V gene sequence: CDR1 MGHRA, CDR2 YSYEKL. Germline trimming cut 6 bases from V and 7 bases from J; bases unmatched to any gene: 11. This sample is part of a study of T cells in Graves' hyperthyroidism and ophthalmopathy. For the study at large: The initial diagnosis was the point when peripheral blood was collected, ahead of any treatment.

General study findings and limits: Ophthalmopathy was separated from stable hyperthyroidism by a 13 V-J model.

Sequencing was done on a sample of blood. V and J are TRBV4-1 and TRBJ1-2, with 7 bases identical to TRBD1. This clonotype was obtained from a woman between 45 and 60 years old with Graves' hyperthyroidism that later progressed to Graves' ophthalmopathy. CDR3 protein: CASSLDREMAGYTF. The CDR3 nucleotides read TGCGCCAGCAGTTTAGACAGGGAGATGGCTGGCTACACCTTC.